This TCR beta chain was sequenced in a study of blood T cell repertoires in COVID-19. For the study at large: Italy, Spain and the United States were the sources of the convalescent and acute COVID-19 samples. T cells, B-cell-depleted T cells, or PBMCs provided the cDNA or gDNA that served as material.

Germline CDR1 reads MDHEN; CDR2 reads SYDVKM. V lost 10 bases and J 3 bases, leaving 16 bases between the germline ends. There are 14 residues in the CDR3. In the original workflow: Using reference gene primer amplification, nucleated cell counts were estimated. TCRdb keeps only in-frame clones here, not all; method: immunoSEQ multiplex PCR. V and J calls and clone size come straight from that table; D and trimming were deduced from the DNA. The sample includes over 35,000 clones, about 90% of them seen just once. The sample was peripheral blood. The V and J genes are TRBV28 and TRBJ1-5; D uncertain. This sequence originates from a young woman in a cohort sampled during active COVID-19. CDR3 in amino acids: CANKRADSNQPQHF. The CDR3 coding sequence is TGTGCCAACAAGAGAGCAGACTCCAATCAGCCCCAGCATTTT. The full variable domain, rest sourced from reference TRBV28 and TRBJ1-5, is DVKVTQSSRYLVKRTGEKVFLECVQDMDHENMFWYRQDPGLGLRLIYFSYDVKMKEKGDIPEGYSVSREKKERFSLILESASTNQTSMYLCANKRADSNQPQHFGDGTRLSIL.